The 32 T cell receptor beta chains below were found in one sample sequenced in a study of post-analysis software for immune sequencing data. Overall study results and limits: The study found TRBV5-6, TRBV5-1 and TRBV20-1 among a handful of TRBV segments more frequent in patients than controls.

cDNA libraries of TCR beta carried unique molecular identifiers. MiXCR, run by TCRdb on the PCR reads, gives a single entry per CDR3 protein. The table has around 710,000 distinct CDR3 sequences, about 43% seen once. Their recognized antigens are unknown. The sequencing input was blood. The receptors come from a girl under 18 with multiple sclerosis.

This clonotype was observed at least ten times. V and J are TRBV4-2 and TRBJ2-4; 10 positions agree with TRBD2. In germline, CDR1 is LGHNA, CDR2 YNFKEQ. This CDR3 has 19 amino acids. V dropped 3 bases and J dropped 1; count of bases not matched to a gene: 12. The CDR3 spells CASSHSPSGSLVAKNIQYF. Here the CDR3 DNA reads TGTGCCAGCAGCCACTCCCCTAGCGGGAGCCTAGTTGCCAAAAACATTCAGTACTTC.

This clonotype was observed a handful of times. J is TRBJ1-5 and V is TRBV12-3 or TRBV12-4; possibly TRBD1 for D (6 bases). The CDR3 runs 14 residues. Trimming stripped 3 bases from V and 3 bases from J, with 9 bases between. In DNA, the CDR3 is TGTGCCAGCAGTTTTGGACAGCTCAATCAGCCCCAGCATTTT. This translates into CASSFGQLNQPQHF.

The rearrangement joins TRBV11-1 to TRBJ2-3, with no clear D. V dropped 0 bases and J dropped 5 bases, with 6 bases sitting between them. The CDR3 sequence is 13 residues long. Germline CDR1 SGHAT, CDR2 FQDESV (reference sequence). CDR3 sequence (DNA): TGTGCCAGCAGCTTAGCAGGGTTAGATACGCAGTATTTT. Its translation is CASSLAGLDTQYF. The complete variable domain, with remaining parts taken from reference TRBV11-1 and TRBJ2-3, reads EAEVAQSPRYKITEKSQAVAFWCDPISGHATLYWYRQILGQGPELLVQFQDESVVDDSQLPKDRFSAERLKGVDSTLKIQPAELGDSAMYLCASSLAGLDTQYFGPGTRLTVL.

This clonotype was found a few times. The chain uses TRBV29-1 and TRBJ2-1; 9 bases are shared with TRBD2. The ends lost 2 bases at V and 2 bases at J; junction bases unmatched: 4. This CDR3 spans 15 amino acids. CDR1 SQVTM and CDR2 ANQGSEA come from the germline V gene. In DNA, the CDR3 is TGCAGCGTTGAACGGGTAGCGGGGGCCTACAATGAGCAGTTCTTC. It encodes CSVERVAGAYNEQFF.

The chain is built from TRBV20-1 and TRBJ2-1; 9 nucleotides agree with TRBD2. This CDR3 comprises 16 residues. Germline CDR1 DFQATT, CDR2 SNEGSKA (reference sequence). V was pared by 2 bases and J by 1 base, with 6 bases of the junction left unmatched. CDR3: CSARSGGRVSYNEQFF. DNA of the CDR3: TGCAGTGCTAGAAGTGGCGGGAGGGTTTCCTACAATGAGCAGTTCTTC.

There are a few counts of this clonotype. The chain employs TRBV4-3 and TRBJ2-6, with TRBD1 matching over 7 bases. The CDR3 is 18 amino acids. V was pared by 5 bases and J by 0 bases, with 10 bases of the junction left unmatched. Germline assignment: CDR1 LGHNA and CDR2 YSLEER. The CDR3 is CASSNRGQTLSGANVLTF. The CDR3, as DNA: TGCGCCAGCAGCAACAGGGGACAAACACTCTCTGGGGCCAACGTCCTGACTTTC.

The chain joins TRBV4-2 to TRBJ2-1; D may match TRBD1 or TRBD2 (5 bases each). The CDR3 extends over 17 amino acids. Germline V gene data show CDR1 as LGHNA and CDR2 as YNFKEQ. V lost 1 base to trimming and J lost 8 bases, with 21 bases between them. DNA for the CDR3: TGTGCCAGCAGCCAAGGGGGGTCGGGTGTCCCGGGCGATGAGCAGTTCTTC. Its protein product is CASSQGGSGVPGDEQFF.

The chain carries TRBV7-2 and TRBJ1-1; no clear D gene. The germline V gene encodes CDR1 SGHTA and CDR2 FQGNSA. This CDR3 comprises 14 residues. V lost 1 base and J 7 bases, leaving 13 bases between the germline ends. The CDR3 DNA follows: TGTGCCAGCAGCTTAGGACGGGATTATGGTGAAGCTTTCTTT. Its protein is CASSLGRDYGEAFF.

The chain uses TRBV7-6 and TRBJ1-5, with 7 bases aligning to TRBD1. Germline CDR1 reads SGHVS; CDR2 reads FNYEAQ. Unmatched junction bases numbered 11, after V lost 1 base and J lost 2 bases. The CDR3 is made up of 18 amino acids. CDR3 sequence (DNA): TGTGCCAGCAGCTTAGTCCCTCTAGGGACAGACCGCAATCAGCCCCAGCATTTT. Its protein is CASSLVPLGTDRNQPQHF.

The chain uses TRBV20-1 and TRBJ2-3; the D gene is possibly TRBD2 (5 bases). Germline V gene data show CDR1 as DFQATT and CDR2 as SNEGSKA (reference sequence). V lost 1 base to trimming and J lost 0 bases, with 11 bases between them. The CDR3 contains 15 residues. DNA of the CDR3: TGCAGTGCTAGAGCGGGATCCCATAGCACAGATACGCAGTATTTT. Protein product: CSARAGSHSTDTQYF.

CDR3 sequence reads: CASSPGQRLAKNIQYF. The CDR3 DNA reads TGCGCCAGCAGCCCGGGACAGCGCCTAGCCAAAAACATTCAGTACTTC. The chain has TRBV5-1 and TRBJ2-4, with 7 bases aligning to TRBD1. With 4 bases clipped from V and 0 bases from J, the junction kept 7 bases outside the gene matches. The germline CDR1 and CDR2 sequences are SGHRS and YFSETQ. The length of the CDR3 is 16 residues.

The V gene is TRBV7-9, the J gene TRBJ2-2; D tentatively fits TRBD1 or TRBD2 (6 bases each). CDR3 length: 17 residues. The V end was cut by 0 bases, the J end by 0 bases, with 11 bases between. CDR1 and CDR2 (germline): SEHNR, FQNEAQ (reference sequence). The CDR3 loop reads CASSLAPGGANTGELFF. CDR3 nucleotides: TGTGCCAGCAGCTTAGCGCCCGGGGGCGCGAACACCGGGGAGCTGTTTTTT.

This clonotype was picked up a small number of times. The chain combines TRBV12-5 with TRBJ2-3; no clear D. Germline lookup yields CDR1 LGHNT and CDR2 FRNRAP. The V and J ends lost 2 bases and 1 base respectively, with 4 bases between them. The CDR3 has 13 amino acids. The CDR3 reads CASGLYGTDTQYF. The CDR3 DNA follows: TGTGCTAGTGGTTTGTACGGCACAGATACGCAGTATTTT.

This clonotype showed up just a few times. The chain uses TRBV29-1 and TRBJ1-1; D ambiguous. CDR1 is SQVTM and CDR2 is ANQGSEA in the germline V gene. The CDR3 is 13 residues long. Between the trimmed V and J ends, which lost 7 bases and 3 bases, there was a span of 15 bases. The CDR3 DNA reads TGCAGCGGACGGGCCTTTTTGGACACTGAAGCTTTCTTT. Residues: CSGRAFLDTEAFF.

This clonotype was picked up a small number of times. The rearrangement links TRBV27 to TRBJ2-5, with 7 bases identical to TRBD2. The CDR3 runs 14 residues. Unmatched junction bases numbered 5, after V lost 3 bases and J lost 4 bases. Germline V lookup: CDR1 MNHEY, CDR2 SMNVEV (reference sequence). Here the CDR3 DNA reads TGTGCCAGCAGTTTGGGGAGGGCCAGAGAGACCCAGTACTTC. Amino acid sequence: CASSLGRARETQYF.

This clonotype showed up just a few times. The J gene is TRBJ2-1, the V gene TRBV24-1; 10 bases fit TRBD2. The junction had 11 bases not matched to a gene; V was cut back by 3 bases and J by 10 bases. The CDR3 is made up of 16 amino acids. Germline CDR1 KGHDR, CDR2 SFDVKD. The CDR3 loop reads CATSDMPSGSGREQFF. The CDR3 bases are TGTGCCACCAGTGATATGCCTAGCGGGAGCGGACGGGAGCAGTTCTTC.

V gene TRBV30 combines with J gene TRBJ2-3, with a possible D match to TRBD1 (6 bases). Between the trimmed V and J ends, which lost 1 base and 3 bases, there was a span of 8 bases. The CDR3 totals 13 residues. Germline V lookup: CDR1 GTSNPN, CDR2 SVGIG (reference sequence). CDR3 in amino acids: CAWSDRATDTQYF. The CDR3 DNA reads as TGTGCCTGGAGTGACAGGGCGACAGATACGCAGTATTTT.

This clonotype was counted once. CDR3 in DNA: TGTGCCATCAGTGAGTCAGGCGGTGGGGGACAGGGGCCGAACACTGAAGCTTTCTTT. Translation: CAISESGGGGQGPNTEAFF. The chain couples TRBV10-3 to TRBJ1-1; 10 nucleotides line up with TRBD1. The CDR3 extends over 19 amino acids. V was clipped by 0 bases and J by 1 base; unmatched bases: 11. The germline V gene encodes CDR1 ENHRY and CDR2 SYGVKD.

The rearrangement links TRBV4-3 to TRBJ2-7; D tentatively reads TRBD1 or TRBD2 (6 bases each). The germline V gene has CDR1 LGHNA and CDR2 YSLEER. The V and J ends lost 0 bases and 4 bases respectively, with 13 bases between them. This CDR3 comprises 15 residues. This CDR3 is CASSQDGGLGYEQYF. CDR3 in DNA: TGCGCCAGCAGCCAAGACGGGGGCTTGGGTTACGAGCAGTACTTC.

The rearrangement joins TRBV12-3 or TRBV12-4 to TRBJ1-2; 7 bases are shared with TRBD1. The J segment lost 6 bases and the V segment lost 5 bases, leaving 6 bases of the junction unmatched. This CDR3 comprises 13 residues. CDR3 sequence: CASSPTGYDGYTF. As DNA, the CDR3 is TGTGCCAGCAGTCCGACAGGGTATGATGGCTACACCTTC.

V gene TRBV28 combines with J gene TRBJ2-1, with D possibly being TRBD1 or TRBD2 (5 bases each). Germline CDR1 reads MDHEN; CDR2 reads SYDVKM. This CDR3 is built from 14 residues. V was cut by 8 bases and J by 5 bases, with 16 bases left in between. CDR3 coding DNA: TGTGCCAGCGCTCCAGGGACCTGGAACAATGAGCAGTTCTTC. This sequence encodes CASAPGTWNNEQFF.

This clonotype was recorded a few times. The chain combines TRBV29-1 with TRBJ2-1, with D possibly matching TRBD1 (6 bases). There are 15 residues in the CDR3. Germline assignment: CDR1 SQVTM and CDR2 ANQGSEA. V lost 0 bases and J lost 7, with 16 bases in between. CDR3 in amino acids: CSVEDWQGMGNEQFF. CDR3 DNA: TGCAGCGTTGAAGACTGGCAGGGGATGGGTAATGAGCAGTTCTTC.

The chain links TRBV12-3 or TRBV12-4 to TRBJ2-1; 8 bases map to TRBD2. This CDR3 is built from 14 residues. After removal of 2 bases from V and 6 bases from J, the junction contained 3 bases not matched to a gene. The CDR3: CASSLTLAGNEQFF. In DNA, the CDR3 is TGTGCCAGCAGTTTAACCCTAGCGGGCAATGAGCAGTTCTTC.

The V and J genes are TRBV5-1 and TRBJ1-4; tentatively, D is TRBD1 (6 bases). The V gene lost 4 bases and the J gene lost 6 bases, with 16 bases spanning the gap. The CDR3 is 15 residues long. The germline CDR1 and CDR2 sequences are SGHRS and YFSETQ. CDR3 sequence: CASSPSGTPDEKLFF. Written as DNA, the CDR3 is TGCGCCAGCAGCCCATCCGGGACACCGGATGAAAAACTGTTTTTT.

Only a few counts were recorded for this clonotype. This sequence joins TRBV20-1 and TRBJ1-1; 8 bases fit TRBD1. The CDR3 contains 15 residues. After removal of 1 base from V and 0 bases from J, the junction contained 4 bases not matched to a gene. Per the germline V gene, CDR1 is DFQATT and CDR2 is SNEGSKA (reference sequence). The CDR3 loop reads CSARGQGTLNTEAFF. DNA for the CDR3: TGCAGTGCTAGAGGACAGGGGACCCTGAACACTGAAGCTTTCTTT.

V gene TRBV13 combines with J gene TRBJ2-7; D is possibly TRBD2 (7 bases). The CDR3 loop spans 15 amino acids. Germline assignment: CDR1 PRHDT and CDR2 FYEKMQ (reference sequence). V was trimmed by 8 bases and J by 2 bases, leaving 19 bases between them. The CDR3 loop reads CASGRGPIPTYEQYF. Here the CDR3 DNA reads TGTGCCAGCGGGCGGGGGCCAATCCCCACCTACGAGCAGTACTTC.

About this clonotype: This may be a read error, as it is one base from a much larger clone. The chain joins TRBV2 to TRBJ2-7; TRBD1 is a possible D gene (6 bases). In germline, CDR1 is SNHLY, CDR2 FYNNEI. The CDR3 consists of 13 residues. V shed 8 bases and J shed 8 bases, with 19 bases lying between them. CDR3 nucleotides: TGTGCCAGCTGGGATGGACTCGGGGACAAGCAGTACTTC. It specifies CASWDGLGDKQYF. Using reference TRBV2 and TRBJ2-7 for the parts outside the CDR3, the full variable domain is EPEVTQTPSHQVTQMGQEVILRCVPISNHLYFYWYRQILGQKVEFLVSFYNNEISEKSEIFDDQFSVERPDGSNFTLKIRSTKLEDSAMYFCASWDGLGDKQYFGPGTRLTVT.

This sequence joins TRBV9 and TRBJ2-4, with 8 bases fitting TRBD1. V shed 4 bases and J 1 base; nucleotides not matched to a gene: 4. The CDR3 extends over 15 amino acids. Per germline, CDR1 SGDLS and CDR2 YYNGEE. The CDR3 DNA sequence: TGTGCCAGCAGCCCGTGGACAGGGGCCAAAAACATTCAGTACTTC. As protein: CASSPWTGAKNIQYF.

The chain employs TRBV28 and TRBJ1-2, with D tentatively TRBD1 (6 bases). Germline CDR1 reads MDHEN; CDR2 reads SYDVKM. The CDR3 is made up of 14 amino acids. Deletions cut 10 bases from V and 2 bases from J, with 17 bases between. The CDR3 DNA is TGTGCCACCTCCTTAGACAGGAGGAACTATGGCTACACCTTC. This encodes CATSLDRRNYGYTF.

This clonotype occurred a few times. In nucleotides, the CDR3 is TGTGCCAGCACTCCAGCTGGGGACAACTATGGCTACACCTTC. This encodes CASTPAGDNYGYTF. This chain connects TRBV6-6 to TRBJ1-2; D possibly corresponds to TRBD1 (5 bases). Germline lookup yields CDR1 MNHNY and CDR2 SVGAGI (reference sequence). V lost 7 bases to trimming and J lost 2 bases, with 14 bases between them. The CDR3 extends over 14 amino acids.

The chain is built from TRBV7-8 and TRBJ2-6; D unresolved. V lost 5 bases and J 0 bases, leaving 11 bases between the germline ends. This CDR3 spans 16 amino acids. CDR1 and CDR2 (germline): SGHVS, FQNEAQ. This CDR3 is CASSPFVLSGANVLTF. CDR3 nucleotides: TGTGCCAGCAGCCCTTTCGTCCTCTCTGGGGCCAACGTCCTGACTTTC.

This clonotype appeared a few times. V gene TRBV24-1 combines with J gene TRBJ2-4; D unclear. With the DNA end fitting TRBJ2-5 better, the J assignment may be wrong. The germline V gene has CDR1 KGHDR and CDR2 SFDVKD. This CDR3 contains 14 residues. Written as DNA, the CDR3 is TGTGCCACCAGTGATCCGCAACAGTTAGAGACCCAGTACTTC. Translated: CATSDPQQLETQYF.